This entry concerns a single TCR beta chain. Its antigen is currently not known. No base qualities exist here, and no much larger clone lies one base off it. The time point label here, explained by the study, means: about 28 days (+/-7) after the second vaccine dose. AZD1222 recipients with second doses at about 4 weeks or about 12 weeks were pooled, because spike-specific TCR depth and breadth did not differ between schedules. Vaccinee samples were obtained from the UK trials COV001 and COV002, which included a single-blind randomized controlled phase 2/3 trial of AZD1222 (ChAdOx1 nCoV-19) in healthy adults. For TCRbeta chain sequencing, PBMC samples were collected from trial participants at day 0 and at day 28 after the second dose. The data originate from a study of T cell responses to AZD1222 COVID-19 vaccine (dated by TCRdb to the early 2020s). Concerning the study at large: A total of about 230 trial participants underwent TCR sequencing, of whom 207 received two doses of AZD1222 and around 26 received two doses of the MenACWY control vaccine. Trial participants were enrolled into age subgroups of 18-55, 56-69 and 70-plus years, which contained 148, 28 and 57 TCR-sequenced participants, respectively. What the study reported, not specific to this receptor: CD4 TCRs associated with the vaccine covered the entire spike protein, and the dominant responses were in regions 160-218 and 743-854. Epitopes outside the regions mutated in the B.1.351 and B.1.1.7 variants were reportedly recognized by nearly half of the unique spike-specific TCRs. The 56-69-year group was small, and its depth increase did not reach significance, likely because of low power. Participants were mostly white British, with more females than males. The authors suggested clonal diversity may have been underestimated. After two AZD1222 doses, spike-specific TCR breadth and depth were significantly higher than at day 0 and than in MenACWY recipients. Because no day 14 peak-response samples were available, repertoires were characterized only after the peak T cell response. Conclusions about previously exposed vaccinees were limited because only 6 or 7 AZD1222 recipients were SARS-CoV-2 seropositive at baseline.

The CDR3 regions of human TCRbeta chains were analyzed by immunosequencing. Per the authors' processing: TCRs in the repertoires were matched against a reference library of SARS-CoV-2-specific TCRs that had been generated with the MIRA antigen-specificity platform. Breadth was defined as the fraction of unique TCRs that were SARS-CoV-2-associated. Depth was defined as the fraction of total T cells that were SARS-CoV-2-associated. Using the MIRA data, each spike-specific TCR was mapped to the spike region that the TCR reacts to and placed in a CD4 or CD8 class. Log10-transformed breadth and depth values were compared by one-way ANOVA with Sidak's multiple comparisons tests. TCRdb obtained this table from immuneACCESS and retained in-frame rearrangements with V and J assigned. These tables miss some clones; where compared with another copy, unresolved V genes account for less than half of the shortfall, and the remainder is unexplained. The V and J calls and clone size come from that table; D and trimming were worked out from the DNA. The sample data list tens of thousands of clones, and approximately 90% of these were observed just once. The ten largest clonotypes hold about 5.2% of the sample.

V drops 1 base and J drops 2 bases, leaving 8 bases in between. The CDR3 runs 14 residues from the cysteine to the phenylalanine. The read is trimmed to its CDR3 DNA, 42 bases read in frame from base 1. The germline V gene encodes CDR1 MGHRA and CDR2 YSYEKL. The sequence joins TRBV4-1 to TRBJ2-5, with TRBD1 perhaps the D gene, on 5 matching bases. The TCR comes from an adult who received the AZD1222 COVID-19 vaccine. Specimen: peripheral blood, collected 28 days after the second AZD1222 dose. The CDR3 protein is CASSQVPGQETQYF. The DNA is as follows: TGCGCCAGCAGCCAAGTTCCAGGGCAAGAGACCCAGTACTTC.